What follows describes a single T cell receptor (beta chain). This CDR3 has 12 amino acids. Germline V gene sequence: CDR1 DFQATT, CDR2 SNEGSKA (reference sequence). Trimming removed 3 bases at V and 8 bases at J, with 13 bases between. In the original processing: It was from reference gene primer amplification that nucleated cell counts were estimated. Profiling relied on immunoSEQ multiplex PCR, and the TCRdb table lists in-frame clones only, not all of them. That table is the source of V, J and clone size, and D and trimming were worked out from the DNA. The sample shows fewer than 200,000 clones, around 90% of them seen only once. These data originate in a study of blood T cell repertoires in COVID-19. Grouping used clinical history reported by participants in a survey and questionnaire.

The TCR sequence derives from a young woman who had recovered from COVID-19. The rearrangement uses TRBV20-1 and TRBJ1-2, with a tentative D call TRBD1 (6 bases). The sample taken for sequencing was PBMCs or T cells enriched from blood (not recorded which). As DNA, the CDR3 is TGCAGTGCTAGTATACAGGGTTTCGGCTACACCTTC. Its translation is CSASIQGFGYTF.